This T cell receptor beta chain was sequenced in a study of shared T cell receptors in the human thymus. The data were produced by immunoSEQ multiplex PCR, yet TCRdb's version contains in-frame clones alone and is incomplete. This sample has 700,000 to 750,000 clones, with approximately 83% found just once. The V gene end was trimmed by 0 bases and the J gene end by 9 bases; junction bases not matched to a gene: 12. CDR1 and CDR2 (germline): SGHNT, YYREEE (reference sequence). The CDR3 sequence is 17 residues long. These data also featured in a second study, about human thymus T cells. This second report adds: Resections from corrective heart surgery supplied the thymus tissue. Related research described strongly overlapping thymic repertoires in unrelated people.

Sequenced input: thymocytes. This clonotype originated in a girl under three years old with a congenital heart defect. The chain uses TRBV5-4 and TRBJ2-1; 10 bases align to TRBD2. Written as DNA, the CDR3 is TGTGCCAGCAGCTTGGAGTGGAGCGGGGGGGCGGTAGTTGAGCAGTTCTTC. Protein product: CASSLEWSGGAVVEQFF.